The rows below give T cell receptor beta chains drawn from one sample of a study of cytomegalovirus exposure and HLA in healthy donors. Sequencing used immunoSEQ multiplex PCR; TCRdb keeps in-frame clones, though not all of them. This table has 150,000 to 200,000 clones, approximately 80% appearing once. Sequenced material: PBMCs. These receptors came from a man aged 35-49 years in good health and CMV-seronegative. The CDR3 runs from the conserved cysteine through the conserved F or W. Each record gives: V gene, J gene, D gene, clone size, CDR3 DNA, CDR3 protein. A D gene is named only where the DNA matches it firmly. Only some rows state a clone size, as once, few, many or a class for expanded clones.

>TRBV6-1|TRBJ2-7|TRBD1|-
TGTGCCAGCAGTGGCTACCACAGGGGACCCTACGAGCAGTACTTC
CASSGYHRGPYEQYF
>TRBV4-2|TRBJ1-2|-|-
TGTGCCAGCAGCCCCACTTTCGGGAGGGTATCTGGCTACACCTTC
CASSPTFGRVSGYTF
>TRBV6-5|TRBJ2-4|TRBD1|-
TGTGCCAGCAGGTCGGACAGGGTGGACATTCAGTACTTC
CASRSDRVDIQYF
>TRBV30|TRBJ1-2|-|-
TGTGCCTGGACCGGGGTGTATGATGGCTACACCTTC
CAWTGVYDGYTF
>TRBV7-2|TRBJ1-2|-|-
TGTGCCAGCAGCTTAGGGACTAGCTATGGCTACACCTTC
CASSLGTSYGYTF
>TRBV6-5|TRBJ1-1|TRBD1|-
TGTGCCAGCAGTTTCACAGGGGCCACTGAAGCTTTCTTT
CASSFTGATEAFF
>TRBV6-5|TRBJ1-2|TRBD1|-
TGTGCCAGCAGTAGGACAGGGGGCGAAGGCTACACCTTC
CASSRTGGEGYTF
>TRBV5-4|TRBJ1-4|TRBD1|few
TGTGCCAGCAGCGACCGGGACAGGGCAGAAAAACTGTTTTTT
CASSDRDRAEKLFF
>TRBV27|TRBJ2-5|-|-
TGTGCCAGCAGTTTGGGCGGGCCGGATCGGGAGACCCAGTACTTC
CASSLGGPDRETQYF
>TRBV7-9|TRBJ1-1|TRBD1|-
TGTGCCAGCAGCTTAGAGGCAGGGGGCTATTGGGCTGAAGCTTTCTTT
CASSLEAGGYWAEAFF
>TRBV4-1|TRBJ2-1|TRBD2|few
TGCGCCAGCAGGGATGGACTAGCGGGGCCAAACTTCAATGAGCAGTTCTTC
CASRDGLAGPNFNEQFF
>TRBV30|TRBJ1-3|TRBD1|-
TGTGCCTGGAGGGGGGACAGGAACTCTGGAAACACCATATATTTT
CAWRGDRNSGNTIYF
>TRBV28|TRBJ2-7|-|-
TGTGCCAGCAGCCTTACTACGAAGAGCTACGAGCAGTACTTC
CASSLTTKSYEQYF
>TRBV28|TRBJ1-1|-|-
TGTGCCAGCAGTTTACTTGGGCAGTATGGTGAAGCTTTCTTT
CASSLLGQYGEAFF
>TRBV15|TRBJ1-2|TRBD1|-
TGTGCCACCAGCAGGGACAGGGCCTATGGCTACACCTTC
CATSRDRAYGYTF
>TRBV10-1|TRBJ1-2|-|-
TGCGCCAGCAGTAGCCAGGGAAACTATGGCTACACCTTC
CASSSQGNYGYTF
>TRBV28|TRBJ1-3|TRBD1|-
TGTGCCAGCAGTTGGGACAGGGGAAACACCATATATTTT
CASSWDRGNTIYF
>TRBV11-2|TRBJ2-2|-|-
TGTGCCAGCAGCTTAGGTCTCCTCGGGGTTCGGACCGGGGAGCTGTTTTTT
CASSLGLLGVRTGELFF